The 13 T cell receptor beta chains below all came from one sample that was sequenced in a study of T-cell reconstitution after alpha-beta-depleted transplantation in children. Study-wide results and caveats: T-cell numbers and diversity, one year after transplant, stemmed largely from T cells that were newly produced.

A library of TCRbeta sequences, prepared with unique molecular identifiers, was generated. TCRdb itself ran the PCR reads through MiXCR, one entry per CDR3 protein. The data show around 270,000 distinct CDR3 sequences, 6% to 10% seen once. The antigens of these receptors remain unknown. The source material was peripheral blood, sampled 360 days after TCRalphabeta/CD19-depleted stem cell transplant. These receptors came from a female patient between 2 and 10 years old who had a stem cell transplant for Fanconi anemia, so the T cells may come from the graft donor.

This clonotype has a single count. The chain employs TRBV7-9 and TRBJ2-3; 10 bases match TRBD2. V lost 2 bases to trimming and J lost 2 bases; unmatched junction nucleotides: 4. Per the germline V gene, CDR1 is SEHNR and CDR2 is FQNEAQ (reference sequence). The length of the CDR3 is 16 residues. The CDR3 spells CASSLPSGSLTDTQYF. Here the CDR3 DNA reads TGTGCCAGCAGCTTACCTAGCGGGAGCCTCACAGATACGCAGTATTTT.

This clonotype was counted many times. The V call is TRBV29-1, the J call TRBJ1-2; no definite D call. The V gene's germline CDR1 is SQVTM and CDR2 ANQGSEA. This CDR3 region has 12 residues. Between the trimmed V and J ends, which lost 7 bases and 8 bases, there was a span of 17 bases. CDR3 region: CSAYDRLDGYTF. CDR3 nucleotides: TGCAGCGCCTACGATAGGCTGGACGGCTACACCTTC.

This clonotype has just a few counts. The chain combines TRBV3-1 with TRBJ2-3, with 11 positions matching TRBD2. The V gene end was trimmed by 2 bases and the J gene end by 7 bases; junction bases not matched to a gene: 11. Per the germline V gene, CDR1 is LGHDT and CDR2 is YNNKEL (reference sequence). The CDR3 spans 17 residues. The CDR3 DNA reads TGTGCCAGCAGCCAATTCCCAAGACTAGCGGGGTCTAATACGCAGTATTTT. It codes for CASSQFPRLAGSNTQYF.

This clonotype was picked up many times. The rearrangement uses TRBV5-1 and TRBJ2-5; D is uncertain. This CDR3 spans 13 amino acids. Looked up from germline, CDR1 is SGHRS and CDR2 is YFSETQ. Between the trimmed V and J ends, which lost 4 bases and 0 bases, there was a span of 7 bases. CDR3 loop: CASSQYHQETQYF. The CDR3 DNA reads as TGCGCCAGCAGCCAATATCACCAAGAGACCCAGTACTTC. The full variable domain, in which reference TRBV5-1 and TRBJ2-5 provide the parts outside the CDR3, is KAGVTQTPRYLIKTRGQQVTLSCSPISGHRSVSWYQQTPGQGLQFLFEYFSETQRNKGNFPGRFSGRQFSNSRSEMNVSTLELGDSALYLCASSQYHQETQYFGPGTRLLVL.

In its sample, this clonotype was seen a few times. The chain links TRBV4-2 to TRBJ1-1; no definite D call. The CDR3 spans 14 residues. CDR1 LGHNA and CDR2 YNFKEQ come from the germline V gene. Between the trimmed V and J ends, which lost 1 base and 4 bases, there was a span of 10 bases. This chain's CDR3 is CASSQGGQLTEAFF. The CDR3 DNA is TGTGCCAGCAGCCAAGGAGGGCAACTCACTGAAGCTTTCTTT.

Ten or more counts support this clonotype. The chain is built from TRBV5-1 and TRBJ2-6; possible D gene TRBD2, 7 bases. V was clipped by 5 bases and J by 2 bases, with 20 bases between them. The germline CDR1 and CDR2 sequences are SGHRS and YFSETQ. The CDR3 covers 18 residues. CDR3 residues: CASRFNGGGATGANVLTF. The CDR3 DNA is TGCGCCAGCAGGTTTAATGGGGGGGGCGCAACTGGGGCCAACGTCCTGACTTTC.

This clonotype was counted many times. The chain carries TRBV7-2 and TRBJ2-1, with TRBD2 identical over 11 bases. Germline V CDR1 and CDR2: SGHTA, FQGNSA. The J segment lost 6 bases and the V segment lost 0 bases, leaving 1 base of the junction unmatched. The CDR3 runs to 15 residues. The CDR3 spells CASSLASGGANEQFF. Written as DNA, the CDR3 is TGTGCCAGCAGCTTAGCTAGCGGGGGGGCCAATGAGCAGTTCTTC.

This clonotype was seen a handful of times. The chain recombines TRBV7-3 with TRBJ1-2; possible D gene TRBD1, 6 bases. The CDR3 has 14 residues. Per germline, CDR1 SGHTA and CDR2 FQGTGA. Trimming removed 4 bases at V and 8 bases at J, with 17 bases between. CDR3 in DNA: TGTGCCAGCAGCTCACAACCGACAGGATACGGCTACACCTTC. Translating it yields CASSSQPTGYGYTF.

Many counts were recorded for this clonotype. The chain uses TRBV5-1 and TRBJ2-3, with D tentatively TRBD1 (7 bases). Trimming took 4 bases from V and 9 from J, leaving 15 bases between them. Germline-derived CDR1 and CDR2 are SGHRS and YFSETQ. There are 13 residues in the CDR3. As DNA, the CDR3 is TGCGCCAGCAGCACGGAGGGGGCTGACACGCAGTATTTT. Its protein is CASSTEGADTQYF.

This clonotype occurred many times. The rearrangement links TRBV5-1 to TRBJ2-1; D remains ambiguous. The CDR3 length is 17 residues. The ends were cut back, 1 base at V and 0 bases at J, with 14 bases in the middle. In germline, CDR1 is SGHRS, CDR2 YFSETQ. The CDR3 loop is CASSLLGGTTSYNEQFF. The CDR3 nucleotides are TGCGCCAGCAGCTTGTTGGGTGGCACCACCTCCTACAATGAGCAGTTCTTC.

Only a few counts were recorded for this clonotype. The chain uses TRBV5-4 and TRBJ2-3; TRBD2 agrees at 13 bases. There are 19 residues in the CDR3. Per the germline V gene, CDR1 is SGHNT and CDR2 is YYREEE (reference sequence). V gave up 3 bases and J gave up 2 bases; unmatched junction bases: 12. In DNA, the CDR3 is TGTGCCAGCAGCTCACCGGGACTAGCGGGGAGTTACCTCACAGATACGCAGTATTTT. Protein product: CASSSPGLAGSYLTDTQYF.

This clonotype was seen more than once but under ten times. This chain links TRBV7-9 with TRBJ1-2; D is undetermined. V gave up 3 bases and J gave up 14 bases, with 13 bases separating them. The CDR3 runs 11 residues. CDR1 is SEHNR, CDR2 FQNEAQ, per germline (reference sequence). This chain's CDR3 is CASSFVASLTF. CDR3 nucleotides: TGTGCCAGCAGCTTCGTTGCCTCCCTGACCTTC.

The sample holds many counts of this clonotype. CDR3 in amino acids: CASSVVQGAFSYNEQFF. The CDR3 DNA reads TGTGCCAGCAGCGTAGTCCAGGGGGCCTTTTCCTACAATGAGCAGTTCTTC. V is TRBV9 and J is TRBJ2-1; the match to TRBD1 covers 8 bases. Germline V lookup: CDR1 SGDLS, CDR2 YYNGEE. The CDR3 sequence is 17 residues long. V lost 0 bases and J lost 1; bases outside the gene matches: 6.